Shown below are 15 T cell receptor beta chains from a single sample sequenced in a study of blood T cell repertoires in COVID-19. The protocol was immunoSEQ multiplex PCR, while the TCRdb copy is restricted to in-frame clones and leaves out a portion. This sample has approximately 170,000 clones, with approximately 87% found just once. Source material: PBMCs or T cells enriched from blood (not recorded which). The receptor set was obtained from a woman between 50 and 59 years old who had recovered from COVID-19.

The chain combines TRBV5-1 with TRBJ1-2, with 7 bases lining up with TRBD1. This CDR3 has 14 residues. Losses at the gene ends were 5 bases for V and 3 bases for J; bases not matched to a gene: 7. Germline CDR1 and CDR2: SGHRS and YFSETQ. CDR3 DNA sequence: TGCGCCAGCAGACCGACAGGGCCCGACTATGGCTACACCTTC. It translates to CASRPTGPDYGYTF.

This chain uses TRBV7-2 with TRBJ1-2, with TRBD1 as a possible D gene (5 bases). Trimming shortened V by 3 bases and J by 0 bases, and 14 bases separated the two germline ends. Germline lookup yields CDR1 SGHTA and CDR2 FQGNSA. CDR3 length: 16 residues. The CDR3: CASSFGVSRANYGYTF. CDR3 bases: TGTGCCAGCAGCTTTGGGGTTTCCAGGGCTAACTATGGCTACACCTTC.

The V and J genes are TRBV5-1 and TRBJ2-7; D uncertain. V shed 4 bases and J shed 0 bases, with 11 bases lying between them. The CDR3 has 14 amino acids. Germline V gives CDR1 SGHRS, CDR2 YFSETQ. The CDR3 sequence is CASSPEFGSYEQYV. CDR3 DNA: TGCGCCAGCAGCCCCGAGTTCGGCTCCTACGAGCAGTACGTC.

For the CDR3, the DNA is TGTGCCAGTAGGTCCCGGGTATATAGCAATCAGCCCCAGCATTTT. It specifies CASRSRVYSNQPQHF. The chain has TRBV19 and TRBJ1-5; D not certain. V lost 6 bases and J lost 0, with 12 bases in between. CDR3 size: 15 residues. Looked up from germline, CDR1 is LNHDA and CDR2 is SQIVND (reference sequence).

CDR3 residues: CASSLDGHRGTEAFF. The CDR3 DNA follows: TGTGCCAGCAGCTTGGACGGTCACCGGGGCACTGAAGCTTTCTTT. The chain has TRBV5-8 and TRBJ1-1; D is unclear. Per the germline V gene, CDR1 is SGHTS and CDR2 is YDEGEE. The CDR3 sequence is 15 residues long. V was cut by 0 bases and J by 4 bases, with 13 bases left in between.

J is TRBJ2-4 and V is TRBV6-1, with 10 bases aligning to TRBD1. V shed 4 bases, J shed 8 bases, and the junction held 2 bases outside the gene matches. The CDR3 has 13 amino acids. The V gene's germline CDR1 is MNHNS and CDR2 SASEGT. The chain's CDR3 is CASSGTGGDIQYF. CDR3 DNA sequence: TGTGCCAGCAGTGGGACAGGGGGAGACATTCAGTACTTC.

This clone has a handful of counts. This specimen includes other DNA sequences encoding the same CDR3. The chain links TRBV5-1 to TRBJ1-1; TRBD1 aligns across 9 bases. With 0 bases clipped from V and 4 bases from J, the junction kept 4 bases outside the gene matches. Germline V CDR1 and CDR2: SGHRS, YFSETQ. The CDR3 spans 15 residues. The CDR3 coding sequence is TGCGCCAGCAGCTTGGGGGACAGGGCGACCACTGAAGCTTTCTTT. Residues: CASSLGDRATTEAFF.

This clone has just one count. The chain uses TRBV10-3 and TRBJ1-1, with 7 bases fitting TRBD1. The length of the CDR3 is 14 residues. The J segment lost 4 bases and the V segment lost 3 bases, leaving 5 bases of the junction unmatched. Germline loops: CDR1 ENHRY, CDR2 SYGVKD. CDR3 in amino acids: CAISDSGGSTEAFF. The DNA for the CDR3 is TGTGCCATCAGTGATTCAGGGGGGTCCACTGAAGCTTTCTTT.

The chain has TRBV21-1 and TRBJ1-2; the tabulated D call, TRBD1, remains unverified against the DNA. TRBV21-1 is deemed a pseudogene. The CDR3 has 12 residues. The CDR3 DNA follows: TGTGCCACCAGGGCAGGGGTCTATGGCTACACCTTC. It specifies CATRAGVYGYTF.

The J gene is TRBJ1-2, the V gene TRBV5-8; D perhaps matches TRBD1 (5 bases). The germline V and J ends were trimmed by 0 bases and 6 bases, with 6 bases remaining between them. CDR3 length: 12 residues. Germline CDR1 reads SGHTS; CDR2 reads YDEGEE. CDR3 coding DNA: TGTGCCAGCAGCTTGGGGACACATGGCTACACCTTC. This translates into CASSLGTHGYTF.

The chain recombines TRBV29-1 with TRBJ1-2; D gene unclear. V lost 1 base to trimming and J lost 8 bases, with 11 bases between them. Germline V gene sequence: CDR1 SQVTM, CDR2 ANQGSEA. The CDR3 sequence is 12 residues long. The CDR3 loop is CSVEGAGWGYTF. Written as DNA, the CDR3 is TGCAGCGTTGAAGGGGCTGGGTGGGGCTACACCTTC.

This clone has just one count. This chain joins TRBV7-2 and TRBJ1-2; D is uncertain. The length of the CDR3 is 14 residues. Trimming took 4 bases from V and 4 from J, leaving 13 bases between them. Germline assignment: CDR1 SGHTA and CDR2 FQGNSA. CDR3 sequence: CASSSGGQIYGYTF. The CDR3 coding sequence is TGTGCCAGCAGCTCTGGCGGGCAGATCTATGGCTACACCTTC.

This clone was seen only once. The J gene is TRBJ1-2, the V gene TRBV29-1; 10 nucleotides agree with TRBD1. The germline CDR1 and CDR2 sequences are SQVTM and ANQGSEA. The CDR3 is 11 amino acids. J lost 7 bases, V lost 7 bases, and 3 bases had no gene match. This CDR3 is CSARTGGGYTF. The CDR3 DNA is TGCAGCGCTCGGACAGGGGGTGGCTACACCTTC.

This chain links TRBV11-2 with TRBJ1-2, with a tentative D call TRBD1 (6 bases). CDR1 and CDR2 (germline): SGHAT, FQNNGV. The V and J ends lost 6 bases and 0 bases respectively, with 11 bases between them. The CDR3 covers 14 residues. The CDR3 bases are TGTGCCAGCAGTATAGGGGGGGCTAACTATGGCTACACCTTC. Amino acid sequence: CASSIGGANYGYTF.

The V and J genes are TRBV28 and TRBJ2-1; tentative D call: TRBD2 (5 bases). Germline V gene data show CDR1 as MDHEN and CDR2 as SYDVKM. V was clipped by 4 bases and J by 6 bases, with 13 bases between them. The CDR3 is 14 residues long. CDR3 DNA: TGTGCCAGCAGTTCCCTCGGGGTCTTCAATGAGCAGTTCTTC. It is translated as CASSSLGVFNEQFF.